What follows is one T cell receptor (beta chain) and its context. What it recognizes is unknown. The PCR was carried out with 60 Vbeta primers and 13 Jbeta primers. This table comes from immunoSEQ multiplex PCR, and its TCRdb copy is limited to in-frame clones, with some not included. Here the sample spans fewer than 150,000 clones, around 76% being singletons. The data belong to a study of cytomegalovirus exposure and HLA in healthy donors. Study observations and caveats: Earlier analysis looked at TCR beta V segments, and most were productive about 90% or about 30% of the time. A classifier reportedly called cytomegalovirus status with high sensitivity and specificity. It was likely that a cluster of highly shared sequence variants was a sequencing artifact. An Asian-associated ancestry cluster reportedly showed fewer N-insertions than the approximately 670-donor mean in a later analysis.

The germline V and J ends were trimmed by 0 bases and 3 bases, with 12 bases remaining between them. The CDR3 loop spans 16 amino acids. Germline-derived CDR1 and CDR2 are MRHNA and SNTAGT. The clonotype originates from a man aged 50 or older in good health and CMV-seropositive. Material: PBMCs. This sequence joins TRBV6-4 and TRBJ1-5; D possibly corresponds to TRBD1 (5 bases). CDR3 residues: CASSDSGGGDNQPQHF. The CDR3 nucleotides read TGTGCCAGCAGTGACTCGGGGGGAGGGGACAATCAGCCCCAGCATTTT.